This is a list of T cell receptor beta chains from one sample in a study of blood T cell repertoires in COVID-19. The protocol was immunoSEQ multiplex PCR, while the TCRdb copy is restricted to in-frame clones and leaves out a portion. This sample has roughly 330,000 clones, with 86% found just once. Sequenced: peripheral blood. The source is a woman between 50 and 59 years old with acute or convalescent COVID-19. The CDR3 runs from the conserved cysteine through the conserved F or W. A D gene is named only where the DNA matches it firmly. Only some rows state a clone size, as once, few, many or a class for expanded clones.

J | size | D | V | DNA | CDR3
TRBJ2-4 | NA | NA | TRBV27 | TGTGCCAGCAGTTTCCGATACGTGGGGGGGCGGAACATTCAGTACTTC | CASSFRYVGGRNIQYF
TRBJ2-1 | NA | TRBD2 | TRBV29-1 | TGCAGCGTCTCGCCGGGACTACAGACAGATAGATATTACAATGAGCAGTTCTTC | CSVSPGLQTDRYYNEQFF
TRBJ2-1 | NA | TRBD2 | TRBV18 | TGTGCCAGCTCACTATCCTTAGGACTAGCTCGATCGGCATACAATGAGCAGTTCTTC | CASSLSLGLARSAYNEQFF
TRBJ2-5 | NA | TRBD2 | TRBV19 | TGTGCCAGTAGTATAGATCGGTTAGCGGGATGGGAGACCCAGTACTTC | CASSIDRLAGWETQYF
TRBJ1-5 | NA | NA | TRBV7-2 | TGTGCCAGCAGCCAGCGACTTAATCAGCCCCAGCATTTT | CASSQRLNQPQHF
TRBJ1-3 | once | NA | TRBV23-1 | TGCGCCAGCAGTCACTACCCCCCACCAGGGCGGAGATCCTGTGGAAACACCATATATTTT | CASSHYPPPGRRSCGNTIYF
TRBJ1-3 | NA | TRBD1 | TRBV18 | TGTGCCAGCTCAGTAGGACAGGGGGCGAGGTCTGGAAACACCATATATTTT | CASSVGQGARSGNTIYF
TRBJ1-1 | few | NA | TRBV28 | TGTGCCACCATGCCCCCGGGATTGAACACTGAAGCTTTCTTT | CATMPPGLNTEAFF
TRBJ1-2 | once | NA | TRBV4-2 | TGTGCCAGCAGCCAAGATCGTCTGGAGAGGAACTATGGCTACACCTTC | CASSQDRLERNYGYTF
TRBJ1-2 | NA | NA | TRBV29-1 | TGCAGCGTTGATCGGGGCTATGGCTACACCTTC | CSVDRGYGYTF
TRBJ2-2 | NA | NA | TRBV7-2 | TGTGCCAGCAGCTTAGGACTCAACACCGGGGAGCTGTTTTTT | CASSLGLNTGELFF
TRBJ1-1 | once | NA | TRBV27 | TGTGCCAGCAGGCCTACTTCGCATCAAATGAACACTGAAGCTTTCTTT | CASRPTSHQMNTEAFF
TRBJ2-5 | few | NA | TRBV9 | TGTGCCAGCAGCGTAGGGGGAGTCCTCCAAGAGACCCAGTACTTC | CASSVGGVLQETQYF
TRBJ2-7 | NA | TRBD2 | TRBV9 | TGTGCCAGCAGCGTAGTACCGACTAGCGGGAGCTACGAGCAGTACTTC | CASSVVPTSGSYEQYF
TRBJ2-1 | NA | TRBD2 | TRBV4-1 | TGCGCCAGCAGCCAAAGCGGGAGTCTCGACAATGAGCAGTTCTTC | CASSQSGSLDNEQFF
TRBJ1-4 | NA | NA | TRBV7-2 | TGTGCCAGCAGCCCAGGGTTAGCTAATGAAAAACTGTTTTTT | CASSPGLANEKLFF
TRBJ1-1 | few | NA | TRBV18 | TGTGCCAGCTCACCACATATTAATTTCGGGGATGAAGCTTTCTTT | CASSPHINFGDEAFF
TRBJ1-1 | NA | NA | TRBV18 | TGTGCCAGCTCACAACATCCCGACACTGAAGCTTTCTTT | CASSQHPDTEAFF
TRBJ2-1 | NA | TRBD1 | TRBV5-4 | TGTGCCAGCAGCCGGGACAGGTCCTCCTACAATGAGCAGTTCTTC | CASSRDRSSYNEQFF
TRBJ2-3 | NA | TRBD2 | TRBV28 | TGTGCCAGCAGCTCCCCGGGACTAGTTTCAGATACGCAGTATTTT | CASSSPGLVSDTQYF
TRBJ1-1 | NA | NA | TRBV6-1 | TGTGCCAGTGGGGAGGGTACCACTGAAGCTTTCTTT | CASGEGTTEAFF
TRBJ2-1 | NA | TRBD2 | TRBV7-2 | TGTGCCAGCAGCTTAGGGGGGACTAGCTCCTACAATGAGCAGTTCTTC | CASSLGGTSSYNEQFF
TRBJ1-5 | NA | NA | TRBV28 | TGTGCCAGCAGCACTGAAGCGGGACCGAGGGATCAGCCCCAGCATTTT | CASSTEAGPRDQPQHF
TRBJ1-4 | once | TRBD1 | TRBV6-6 | TGTGCCAGCAGTTACGGCGGGACAGGGAATGAAAAACTGTTTTTT | CASSYGGTGNEKLFF
TRBJ2-1 | NA | TRBD1 | TRBV27 | TGTGCCAGCAGTTCGCCCGGGACAGGGGGCTTTTATGAGCAGTTCTTC | CASSSPGTGGFYEQFF
TRBJ2-1 | NA | TRBD1 | TRBV19 | TGTGCCAGTAGTATAATCGGACAGGGCTTCAATGAGCAGTTCTTC | CASSIIGQGFNEQFF
TRBJ1-6 | NA | NA | TRBV19 | TGTGCCAGTAGTATCGTTCCCAGGGAAGGTTCACCCCTCCACTTT | CASSIVPREGSPLHF
TRBJ2-7 | NA | NA | TRBV21-1 | NA | CASSPPWASGSYEQYF
TRBJ1-5 | NA | TRBD1 | TRBV6-6 | TGTGCCAGCGGAAACGACAGGGGGCTTCAGCCCCAGCATTTT | CASGNDRGLQPQHF
TRBJ2-7 | few | TRBD1 | TRBV6-4 | TGTGCCAGCAGTGACCCGTCCGGGACAGGGTACCTTACTCCCTCCTACGAGCAGTACTTC | CASSDPSGTGYLTPSYEQYF
TRBJ2-5 | NA | NA | TRBV7-3 | TGTGCCAGCAGCCCCCTCGGTAGCGGCCAAGAGACCCAGTACTTC | CASSPLGSGQETQYF
TRBJ2-1 | NA | TRBD2 | TRBV6-5 | TGTGCCAGCCAAATCAGCGGGAATAATGAGCAGTTCTTC | CASQISGNNEQFF
TRBJ1-2 | NA | NA | TRBV28 | TGTGCCAGCAGTTTAGAAGACACCAACCTTGGCTACACCTTC | CASSLEDTNLGYTF
TRBJ2-7 | NA | NA | TRBV2 | TGTGCCAGCAGTGTGAAACGAGGAGATTACGAGCAGTACTTC | CASSVKRGDYEQYF
TRBJ1-4 | NA | TRBD1 | TRBV4-1 | TGCGCCAGCAGCCAGGGACAGGCAACTAATGAAAAACTGTTTTTT | CASSQGQATNEKLFF
TRBJ2-5 | NA | TRBD1 | TRBV5-4 | TGTGCCAGCAGCAGAGGACAGGGGGAAGAGACCCAGTACTTC | CASSRGQGEETQYF
TRBJ2-5 | NA | NA | TRBV27 | TGTGCCAGCAGCCGTAAGGGGGTCCAAGAGACCCAGTACTTC | CASSRKGVQETQYF
TRBJ2-3 | NA | NA | TRBV29-1 | TGCAGCGTTGAAAAGCGGGCTGGCACAGATACGCAGTATTTT | CSVEKRAGTDTQYF
TRBJ2-7 | NA | TRBD2 | TRBV2 | TGTGCCAGCAGTGAAAATTTCAGCGGGAGCTACGAGCAGTACTTC | CASSENFSGSYEQYF